This TCR beta chain was recovered during a study of blood T cell repertoires in COVID-19. Across the whole study: Samples taken during acute and convalescent COVID-19 were collected in the United States, Italy and Spain. Nucleic acid was either cDNA or gDNA, and it came from T cells, B-cell-depleted T cells, or PBMCs.

The germline CDR1 and CDR2 sequences are SGHTA and FQGNSA. Trimming cost V 6 bases and J 3 bases; bases outside gene matches: 10. There are 15 residues in the CDR3. The authors' processing: By means of reference gene primer amplification, nucleated cell counts were estimated. Sequenced by immunoSEQ multiplex PCR; TCRdb stores in-frame clones only, minus some. The DNA gave D and trimming, while V, J and clone size come from that table. The table shows 200,000 to 250,000 clones, with around 88% occurring only once. V usage is TRBV7-2 and J usage is TRBJ2-5; 7 bases are shared with TRBD2. The sequenced sample consisted of peripheral blood. The sequence was collected from a man aged 18 to 29 with active or convalescent COVID-19. CDR3 loop: CASRSRGGKKETQYF. CDR3 in DNA: TGTGCCAGCAGATCCCGCGGGGGAAAAAAAGAGACCCAGTACTTC.